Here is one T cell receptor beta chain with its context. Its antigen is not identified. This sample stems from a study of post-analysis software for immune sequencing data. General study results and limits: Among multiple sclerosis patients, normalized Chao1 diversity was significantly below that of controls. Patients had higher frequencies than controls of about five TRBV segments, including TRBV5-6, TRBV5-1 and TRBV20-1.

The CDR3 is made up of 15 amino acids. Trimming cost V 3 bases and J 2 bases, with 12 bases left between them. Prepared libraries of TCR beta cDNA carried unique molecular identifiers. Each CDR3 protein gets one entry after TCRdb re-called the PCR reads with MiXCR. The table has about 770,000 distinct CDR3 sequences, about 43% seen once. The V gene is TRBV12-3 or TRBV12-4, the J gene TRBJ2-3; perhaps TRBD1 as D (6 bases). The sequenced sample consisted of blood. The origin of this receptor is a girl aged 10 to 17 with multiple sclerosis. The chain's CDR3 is CASSFGGSITDTQYF. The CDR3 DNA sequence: TGTGCCAGCAGTTTTGGGGGCAGCATCACAGATACGCAGTATTTT.